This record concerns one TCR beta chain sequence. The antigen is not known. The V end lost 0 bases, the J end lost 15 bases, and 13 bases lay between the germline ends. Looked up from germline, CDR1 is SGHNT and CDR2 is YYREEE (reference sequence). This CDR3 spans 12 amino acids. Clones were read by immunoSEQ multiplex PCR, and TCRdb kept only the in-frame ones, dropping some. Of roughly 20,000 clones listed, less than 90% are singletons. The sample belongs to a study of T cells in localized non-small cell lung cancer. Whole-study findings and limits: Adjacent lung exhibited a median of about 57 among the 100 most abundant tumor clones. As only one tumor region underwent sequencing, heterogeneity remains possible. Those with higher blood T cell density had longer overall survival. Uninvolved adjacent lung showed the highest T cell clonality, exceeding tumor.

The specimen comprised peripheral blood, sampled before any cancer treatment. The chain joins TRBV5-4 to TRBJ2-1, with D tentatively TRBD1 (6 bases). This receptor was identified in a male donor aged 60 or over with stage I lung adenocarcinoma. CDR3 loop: CASSLVQGVGFF. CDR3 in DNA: TGTGCCAGCAGCTTGGTACAGGGTGTTGGGTTCTTC. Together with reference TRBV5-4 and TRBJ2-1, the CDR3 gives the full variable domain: ETGVTQSPTHLIKTRGQQVTLRCSSQSGHNTVSWYQQALGQGPQFIFQYYREEENGRGNFPPRFSGLQFPNYSSELNVNALELDDSALYLCASSLVQGVGFFGPGTRLTVL.